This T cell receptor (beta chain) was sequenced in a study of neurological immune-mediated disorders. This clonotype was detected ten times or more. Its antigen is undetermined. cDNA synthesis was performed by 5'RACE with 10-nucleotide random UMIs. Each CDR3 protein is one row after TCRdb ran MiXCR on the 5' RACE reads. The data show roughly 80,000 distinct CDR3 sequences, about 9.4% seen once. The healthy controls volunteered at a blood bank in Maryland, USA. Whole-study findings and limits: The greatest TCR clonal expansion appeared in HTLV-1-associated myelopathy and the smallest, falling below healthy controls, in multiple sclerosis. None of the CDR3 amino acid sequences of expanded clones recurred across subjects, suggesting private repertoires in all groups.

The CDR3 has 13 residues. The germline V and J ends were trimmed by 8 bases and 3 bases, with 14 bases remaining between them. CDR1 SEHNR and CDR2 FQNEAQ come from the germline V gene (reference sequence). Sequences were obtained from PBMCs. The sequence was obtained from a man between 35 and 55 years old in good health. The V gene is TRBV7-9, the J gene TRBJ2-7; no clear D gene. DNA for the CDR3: TGTGCCAGCGCCGTTGGGGTGAGCTACGAGCAGTACTTC. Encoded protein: CASAVGVSYEQYF.